This TCR beta chain originates from a study of blood T cell repertoires in COVID-19. The wider study: Samples came from the United States, Italy and Spain, spanning acute and convalescent COVID-19. In each case, the material was cDNA or gDNA derived from T cells, B-cell-depleted T cells, or PBMCs.

TCRdb keeps only in-frame clones here, not all; method: immunoSEQ multiplex PCR. The sample yields 200,000 to 250,000 clones, 70% to 90% seen once. This clone was seen just once. This CDR3 region has 16 residues. V lost 3 bases, J lost 5 bases, and 10 bases stayed unmatched. Germline lookup yields CDR1 MDHEN and CDR2 SYDVKM. What was sequenced was PBMCs or T cells enriched from blood (not recorded which). V gene TRBV28 combines with J gene TRBJ2-1, with 7 positions matching TRBD2. The clonotype originates from a man aged 25 to 45 who had recovered from COVID-19. CDR3 region: CASSFGHTSVDNEQFF. The CDR3 DNA reads as TGTGCCAGCAGTTTCGGTCATACTAGCGTTGACAATGAGCAGTTCTTC.